The T cell receptor beta chain described here comes from a study of shared clonotypes between healthy human individuals. The wider study: CD8 memory received one plate per donor, CD8 naive two, CD4 memory three and CD4 naive three.

Trimming at V came to 3 bases and at J to 8 bases, leaving 6 bases not matched to a gene. Germline V gene data show CDR1 as SQVTM and CDR2 as ANQGSEA. The CDR3 length is 12 residues. In this sample, this clone turned up once. Its specificity is not known. Study-wide findings and caveats: There were few donors, and this limited the genetic and exposure-history diversity represented.

TCRdb's table, derived via immunoSEQ multiplex PCR, lists solely in-frame clones and lacks some. The profile covers millions of clones, with 85% to 95% appearing a single time and over 0.12% taken by the ten largest. The chain has TRBV29-1 and TRBJ1-2; the match to TRBD1 covers 7 bases. The clonotype was recovered from a man younger than 35 in good health. The sequencing input was naive CD4+ T cells sorted from blood. The subset was: CD45RA+ positively selected. CDR3 in amino acids: CSVDYPRGGYTF. Written as DNA, the CDR3 is TGCAGCGTTGATTATCCCAGGGGGGGCTACACCTTC. The variable domain in full, completed from reference TRBV29-1 and TRBJ1-2, reads SAVISQKPSRDICQRGTSLTIQCQVDSQVTMMFWYRQQPGQSLTLIATANQGSEATYESGFVIDKFPISRPNLTFSTLTVSNMSPEDSSIYLCSVDYPRGGYTFGSGTRLTVV.